These 2 T cell receptor beta chains were sequenced from one sample in a study of blood T cell repertoires in COVID-19. Sequencing was performed with immunoSEQ multiplex PCR; in TCRdb, only in-frame clones are kept and a portion is missing. Of 540,000 or so clones listed, roughly 89% were seen once; the top ten hold 7.5% to 9.5%. The sequenced sample consisted of peripheral blood. All receptors come from a woman aged 50 to 60 with COVID-19, enrolled during active disease.

This clone appeared a single time. The chain recombines TRBV28 with TRBJ2-3, with D perhaps TRBD1 (5 bases). CDR3 size: 12 residues. Trimming took 5 bases from V and 3 from J, leaving 6 bases between them. The germline gives CDR1 MDHEN, CDR2 SYDVKM. CDR3 sequence reads: CASSTGTDTQYF. CDR3 DNA sequence: TGTGCCAGCAGTACAGGTACAGATACGCAGTATTTT.

The chain links TRBV30 to TRBJ1-5; D is unresolved. Germline V gene data show CDR1 as GTSNPN and CDR2 as SVGIG (reference sequence). V lost 5 bases to trimming and J lost 4 bases, with 12 bases between them. The CDR3 loop spans 13 amino acids. CDR3 nucleotides: TGTGCCTGGGGGGAGCTAGGGAATCAGCCCCAGCATTTT. Its protein is CAWGELGNQPQHF.